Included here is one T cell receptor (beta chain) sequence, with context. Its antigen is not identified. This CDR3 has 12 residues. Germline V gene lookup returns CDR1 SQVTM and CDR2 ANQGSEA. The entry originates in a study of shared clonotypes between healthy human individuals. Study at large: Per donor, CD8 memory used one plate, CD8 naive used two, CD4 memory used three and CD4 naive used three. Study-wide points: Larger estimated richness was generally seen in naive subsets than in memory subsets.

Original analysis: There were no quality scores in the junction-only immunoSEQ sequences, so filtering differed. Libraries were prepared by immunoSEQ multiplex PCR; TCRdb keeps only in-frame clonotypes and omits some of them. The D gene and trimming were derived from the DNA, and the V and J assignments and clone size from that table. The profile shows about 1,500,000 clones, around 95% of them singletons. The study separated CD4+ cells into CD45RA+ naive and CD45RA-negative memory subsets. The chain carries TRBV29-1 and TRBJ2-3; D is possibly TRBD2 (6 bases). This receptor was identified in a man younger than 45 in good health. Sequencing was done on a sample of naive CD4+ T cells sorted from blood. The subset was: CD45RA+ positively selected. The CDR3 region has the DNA TGCAGGGTCGGGGGAAGAGCGGATACGCAGTATTTT. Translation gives CRVGGRADTQYF.